This is a list of T cell receptor beta chains from one sample in a study of T cell repertoires in cytomegalovirus infection. TCRdb called the reads again in MiXCR, with one record for every CDR3 protein. The sample lists around 260,000 distinct CDR3 sequences, about 25% seen once, with approximately 15% in the top ten. Sequenced sample: PBMCs. The receptors originated from a human donor in good health (CMV status not recorded). Some clones in this sample may be carry-over from other donors' samples. CDR3s include the opening cysteine and the closing phenylalanine or tryptophan. A D gene is named only where the DNA matches it firmly. Size is stated for part of the rows, as once, few or many counts, or as a class when the clone is expanded.

D	J	V	size	DNA	CDR3
NA	TRBJ2-7	TRBV30	few	TGTGCCTGGAGGCCGACTTCCTACGAGCAGTACTTC	CAWRPTSYEQYF
NA	TRBJ2-3	TRBV10-3	few	TGTGCCGCATCCCCTGACCGTGAAGATACGCAGTATTTC	CAASPDREDTQYF
NA	TRBJ2-3	TRBV7-2	many	TGTGCCAGCAGCTCCCACAACTGGTCCCGTACGCAGTATTTT	CASSSHNWSRTQYF
TRBD2	TRBJ2-3	TRBV20-1	NA	TGCAGTGCTGAGGAGACGGCGGGGGGTACGCAGTATTTT	CSAEETAGGTQYF
NA	TRBJ2-3	TRBV7-3	many	TGTGCCAGCAGCTTAATGACCTCAGATACGCAGTATTTT	CASSLMTSDTQYF
NA	TRBJ2-5	TRBV3-1	once	TGTGCCAGCAGCCAAGATGCCCGGAACCAAGAGACCCAGTACTTC	CASSQDARNQETQYF
NA	TRBJ2-3	TRBV20-1	NA	TGCAGTGCCCCGGGCGTCACTAGCACAGATACGCAGTATTTT	CSAPGVTSTDTQYF
NA	TRBJ2-4	TRBV25-1	NA	TGTGCCAGCAGCGTAAGCGCGACTGCTCAGTACTTC	CASSVSATAQYF
NA	TRBJ1-1	TRBV19	NA	TGTGCCAGTAGTATCAGACAGCCTGGCACTGAAGCTTTCTTT	CASSIRQPGTEAFF
NA	TRBJ1-1	TRBV6-2/TRBV6-3	medium-sized	TGTGCCAGCAGCCAGGGCACTGAAGCTTTCTTT	CASSQGTEAFF
NA	TRBJ2-3	TRBV5-1	once	TGCGCCAGCAGCTTGGATCTGGGATACACAGATACGCAGTATTTT	CASSLDLGYTDTQYF
TRBD1	TRBJ2-7	TRBV5-4	NA	TGTGCCAGCAGCTTGGGGCACAGGGGACCCCCCTACGAGCAGTACTTC	CASSLGHRGPPYEQYF